The 18 T cell receptor beta chains in this list originate from one sample, sequenced in a study of shared clonotypes between healthy human individuals. Naive CD8 cells lacked CD45RO and underwent positive selection for CCR7, leaving out terminally differentiated effector memory CD45RA+ cells. Clones were read by immunoSEQ multiplex PCR, and TCRdb kept only the in-frame ones, dropping some. The data show about 700,000 clones, about 90% seen once. Sequencing input: naive CD8+ T cells sorted from blood. The receptors were sampled from a man younger than 45 in good health.

The chain combines TRBV6-5 with TRBJ2-5; D is unclear. In germline, CDR1 is MNHEY, CDR2 SVGAGI. Trimming removed 6 bases from V and 4 bases from J, with 12 bases in between. The CDR3 is 13 amino acids. The CDR3 nucleotides are TGTGCCAGCAGACCTCCACAGCGAGAGACCCAGTACTTC. As protein: CASRPPQRETQYF.

V and J are TRBV2 and TRBJ2-7, with D uncertain. The V end lost 6 bases, the J end lost 6 bases, and 9 bases lay between the germline ends. In germline, CDR1 is SNHLY, CDR2 FYNNEI. There are 11 residues in the CDR3. CDR3 coding DNA: TGTGCCAGCAGGGGGATCCGCGAGCAGTACTTC. Its protein is CASRGIREQYF.

This chain connects TRBV6-1 to TRBJ2-3; the match to TRBD2 covers 10 bases. The germline V gene encodes CDR1 MNHNS and CDR2 SASEGT. This CDR3 is 20 amino acids long. The V gene end was trimmed by 4 bases and the J gene end by 9 bases; junction bases not matched to a gene: 25. CDR3 bases: TGTGCCAGCAGTGTATCCGGGACTAGCGACAGCCCAGGCCCGCATCAAACGCAGTATTTT. Protein product: CASSVSGTSDSPGPHQTQYF.

The DNA for the CDR3 is TGTGCCAGCAGCTTAAGGACTAGCGGGTATGACAATGAGCAGTTCTTC. Protein sequence: CASSLRTSGYDNEQFF. The genes are TRBV7-9 and TRBJ2-1; 11 nucleotides agree with TRBD2. Germline CDR1 SEHNR, CDR2 FQNEAQ (reference sequence). This CDR3 spans 16 amino acids. The V gene end was trimmed by 2 bases and the J gene end by 5 bases; junction bases not matched to a gene: 5.

The chain links TRBV14 to TRBJ2-1; maybe TRBD2 (6 bases). This CDR3 is 11 amino acids long. Germline V gene data show CDR1 as SGHDN and CDR2 as FVKESK. V was pared by 3 bases and J by 10 bases, with 7 bases between. CDR3 region: CASSHGLEQFF. In DNA form, the CDR3 reads TGTGCCAGCAGCCATGGACTAGAGCAGTTCTTC. Drawing the rest from reference TRBV14 and TRBJ2-1, the complete variable domain is EAGVTQFPSHSVIEKGQTVTLRCDPISGHDNLYWYRRVMGKEIKFLLHFVKESKQDESGMPNNRFLAERTGGTYSTLKVQPAELEDSGVYFCASSHGLEQFFGPGTRLTVL.

The chain joins TRBV2 to TRBJ2-2; TRBD2 agrees at 8 bases. V trimming: 3 bases; J trimming: 6 bases; junction bases outside the gene matches: 15. The CDR3 consists of 18 residues. Germline V gene data show CDR1 as SNHLY and CDR2 as FYNNEI. DNA of the CDR3: TGTGCCAGCAGTGACCTGGGACTAGAGGGGTTTGGGGCCGGGGAGCTGTTTTTT. Encoded protein: CASSDLGLEGFGAGELFF. The whole variable domain, remainder taken from reference TRBV2 and TRBJ2-2, is EPEVTQTPSHQVTQMGQEVILRCVPISNHLYFYWYRQILGQKVEFLVSFYNNEISEKSEIFDDQFSVERPDGSNFTLKIRSTKLEDSAMYFCASSDLGLEGFGAGELFFGEGSRLTVL.

This clone has a single count. The rearrangement links TRBV13 to TRBJ2-7, with 8 bases lining up with TRBD2. The CDR3 spans 13 residues. V trimming: 5 bases; J trimming: 2 bases; junction bases outside the gene matches: 2. The germline gives CDR1 PRHDT, CDR2 FYEKMQ (reference sequence). This CDR3 reads CASSPTSAYEQYF. The CDR3 DNA reads TGTGCCAGCAGCCCGACTAGCGCCTACGAGCAGTACTTC.

The rearrangement uses TRBV9 and TRBJ2-1, with 13 bases matching TRBD2. From germline, CDR1 is SGDLS and CDR2 YYNGEE. Losses at the gene ends were 0 bases for V and 5 bases for J; bases not matched to a gene: 8. The CDR3 covers 18 residues. The CDR3 DNA reads as TGTGCCAGCAGCGTAGCTGGAGGTGGACTAGCGGGAGACAATGAGCAGTTCTTC. It encodes CASSVAGGGLAGDNEQFF.

The gene calls are TRBV5-5 and TRBJ2-1; 10 bases align to TRBD1. Germline values: CDR1 SGHKS, CDR2 YYEKEE (reference sequence). The CDR3 runs to 16 residues. The V gene end was trimmed by 4 bases and the J gene end by 8 bases; junction bases not matched to a gene: 12. The CDR3 loop reads CASSTRSDRGRDEQFF. CDR3 sequence (DNA): TGTGCCAGCAGCACCCGCAGCGACAGGGGGCGCGATGAGCAGTTCTTC.

The rearrangement links TRBV27 to TRBJ2-7; D ambiguous. Germline lookup yields CDR1 MNHEY and CDR2 SMNVEV (reference sequence). Between the trimmed V and J ends, which lost 2 bases and 6 bases, there was a span of 11 bases. The CDR3 runs to 13 residues. CDR3 nucleotide sequence: TGTGCCAGCAGTTTAACCATCTGGGGCGAGCAGTACTTC. Residues: CASSLTIWGEQYF.

This clone was observed once. This chain links TRBV7-9 with TRBJ1-1, with D possibly TRBD1 on 5 matching bases. Germline CDR1 and CDR2: SEHNR and FQNEAQ (reference sequence). V dropped 1 base and J dropped 4 bases, with 13 bases sitting between them. There are 15 residues in the CDR3. The CDR3 nucleotides are TGTGCCAGCAGCTTAGAGCGGGGGGTCGGCACTGAAGCTTTCTTT. Amino acid sequence: CASSLERGVGTEAFF.

The gene calls are TRBV28 and TRBJ2-1; D remains ambiguous. The V and J ends lost 1 base and 2 bases respectively, with 6 bases between them. This CDR3 contains 14 residues. CDR1 and CDR2 from the germline V gene are MDHEN and SYDVKM. CDR3 DNA: TGTGCCAGCAGTTTATCTCTTACCTACAATGAGCAGTTCTTC. This encodes CASSLSLTYNEQFF.

This chain joins TRBV27 and TRBJ1-1; D might be TRBD1 (6 bases). Germline V CDR1 and CDR2: MNHEY, SMNVEV (reference sequence). The ends were cut back, 5 bases at V and 3 bases at J, with 13 bases in the middle. This CDR3 region has 14 residues. In nucleotides, the CDR3 is TGTGCCAGCAGTATAACAGGGTTGTACACTGAAGCTTTCTTT. It specifies CASSITGLYTEAFF.

V and J are TRBV27 and TRBJ2-7, with TRBD2 matching over 10 bases. The CDR3 has 17 amino acids. With V trimmed by 1 base and J by 2 bases, 8 bases remained unmatched. Looked up from germline, CDR1 is MNHEY and CDR2 is SMNVEV (reference sequence). The CDR3: CASSLYGGLASAYEQYF. The CDR3 bases are TGTGCCAGCAGTTTATATGGGGGACTAGCGTCGGCCTACGAGCAGTACTTC.

Concerning this clone: Within the sample, other DNA sequences also encode this same CDR3. The chain recombines TRBV27 with TRBJ2-1, with 11 bases that match TRBD2. From germline, CDR1 is MNHEY and CDR2 SMNVEV (reference sequence). V trimming: 5 bases; J trimming: 3 bases; junction bases outside the gene matches: 3. CDR3 length: 15 amino acids. CDR3 loop: CASSPGTSGYNEQFF. CDR3 in DNA: TGTGCCAGCAGTCCCGGGACTAGCGGCTACAATGAGCAGTTCTTC.

This clone showed up just a few times. The chain links TRBV5-6 to TRBJ1-2, with unresolved D. CDR1 SGHDT and CDR2 YYEEEE come from the germline V gene. V dropped 1 base and J dropped 4 bases, with 8 bases sitting between them. The CDR3 loop spans 13 amino acids. The CDR3 reads CASSLHGFYGYTF. CDR3 nucleotide sequence: TGTGCCAGCAGCTTGCACGGTTTCTATGGCTACACCTTC. The entire variable domain, with the rest obtained from reference TRBV5-6 and TRBJ1-2, is as follows: DAGVTQSPTHLIKTRGQQVTLRCSPKSGHDTVSWYQQALGQGPQFIFQYYEEEERQRGNFPDRFSGHQFPNYSSELNVNALLLGDSALYLCASSLHGFYGYTFGSGTRLTVV.

In DNA form, the CDR3 reads TGTGCCAGCAGCAAACCTCTTTATAGGGGACTGCGGAACACTGAAGCTTTCTTT. Translated, it gives CASSKPLYRGLRNTEAFF. The chain is built from TRBV21-1 and TRBJ1-1. TRBV21-1 is an annotated pseudogene. The CDR3 length is 18 residues.

The chain uses TRBV5-5 and TRBJ2-3, with 15 bases aligning to TRBD2. The CDR3 loop spans 20 amino acids. V shed 7 bases and J 0 bases; nucleotides not matched to a gene: 15. Germline CDR1 reads SGHKS; CDR2 reads YYEKEE (reference sequence). The CDR3: CASHGLGLAGGQGSTDTQYF. Here the CDR3 DNA reads TGTGCCAGCCATGGGCTTGGACTAGCGGGAGGGCAGGGGAGCACAGATACGCAGTATTTT.